Shown below are 18 T cell receptor beta chains from a single sample sequenced in a study of shared clonotypes between healthy human individuals. Assay: immunoSEQ multiplex PCR; the TCRdb copy retains only in-frame clones and omits some. The sample records about 2 million clones, approximately 95% being singletons. CD45RO-negative, CCR7-positively selected cells formed the naive CD8 fraction, excluding terminally differentiated effector memory CD45RA+ cells. Source material: naive CD8+ T cells sorted from blood. Every receptor here comes from a man aged 18-30 years in good health.

This clone appeared once. The rearrangement joins TRBV27 to TRBJ2-5; D unclear. There are 16 residues in the CDR3. Trimming shortened V by 0 bases and J by 2 bases, and 13 bases separated the two germline ends. Germline CDR1 MNHEY, CDR2 SMNVEV (reference sequence). Here the CDR3 reads CASSLSVEGVQETQYF. The CDR3 DNA follows: TGTGCCAGCAGTTTATCGGTCGAAGGCGTTCAAGAGACCCAGTACTTC.

This clone appeared once. Here the CDR3 reads CASSLEFAVQNEKLFF. The CDR3 DNA is TGCGCCAGCAGCCTCGAGTTTGCAGTACAAAATGAAAAACTGTTTTTT. V and J are TRBV4-1 and TRBJ1-4; D not resolved. The CDR3 is made up of 16 amino acids. Germline V gene sequence: CDR1 MGHRA, CDR2 YSYEKL. The germline V and J ends were trimmed by 4 bases and 5 bases, with 17 bases remaining between them.

The rearrangement links TRBV4-3 to TRBJ2-7; 7 positions agree with TRBD2. CDR1 and CDR2 from the germline V gene are LGHNA and YSLEER. J was trimmed by 2 bases and V by 0 bases; bases with no gene match: 7. CDR3 length: 16 residues. DNA of the CDR3: TGCGCCAGCAGCCAAGATGTTGGGGGAGGGCCCTACGAGCAGTACTTC. It encodes CASSQDVGGGPYEQYF.

The chain combines TRBV2 with TRBJ2-7; 8 bases line up with TRBD1. CDR3 length equals 14 residues. Per the germline V gene, CDR1 is SNHLY and CDR2 is FYNNEI. V shed 0 bases and J 5 bases; nucleotides not matched to a gene: 3. The CDR3 nucleotides are TGTGCCAGCAGTGAAGCCAGGGGGCTTGACGAGCAGTACTTC. Protein sequence: CASSEARGLDEQYF.

V is TRBV10-1 and J is TRBJ2-7; D gene ambiguous. V was pared by 1 base and J by 0 bases, with 1 base between. Germline V CDR1 and CDR2: WNHNN, SYGVQD (reference sequence). The CDR3 has 12 amino acids. The CDR3 is CASSEFSYEQYF. The CDR3 DNA reads as TGCGCCAGCAGTGAGTTCTCCTACGAGCAGTACTTC.

This chain connects TRBV5-6 to TRBJ1-5; TRBD1 is a possible D gene (5 bases). Germline V gene sequence: CDR1 SGHDT, CDR2 YYEEEE. Trimming pared 1 base from V and 6 bases from J, leaving 11 bases between. The CDR3 runs 14 residues. CDR3 nucleotides: TGTGCCAGCAGCTTGAAGGCAGGGCTTCAGCCCCAGCATTTT. Its protein is CASSLKAGLQPQHF.

The chain recombines TRBV4-2 with TRBJ2-5; D assignment may be TRBD1 or TRBD2 (5 bases each). The CDR3 runs 15 residues. Germline V gene lookup returns CDR1 LGHNA and CDR2 YNFKEQ. V lost 4 bases and J 0 bases, leaving 12 bases between the germline ends. The CDR3 coding sequence is TGTGCCAGCAGCCTTGAGGGGAATTACCAAGAGACCCAGTACTTC. This translates into CASSLEGNYQETQYF.

The chain couples TRBV30 to TRBJ1-1; no reliable D call. This CDR3 comprises 11 residues. The V gene lost 1 base and the J gene lost 7 bases, with 7 bases spanning the gap. Germline V gene sequence: CDR1 GTSNPN, CDR2 SVGIG (reference sequence). CDR3 amino acids: CAWSGVDEAFF. The CDR3 nucleotides read TGTGCCTGGAGTGGCGTCGATGAAGCTTTCTTT. Based on the CDR3 plus reference TRBV30 and TRBJ1-1, the full variable domain is SQTIHQWPATLVQPVGSPLSLECTVEGTSNPNLYWYRQAAGRGLQLLFYSVGIGQISSEVPQNLSASRPQDRQFILSSKKLLLSDSGFYLCAWSGVDEAFFGQGTRLTVV.

The chain recombines TRBV27 with TRBJ2-7; TRBD2 might be the D (5 bases). V lost 5 bases to trimming and J lost 5 bases, with 16 bases between them. Germline V CDR1 and CDR2: MNHEY, SMNVEV (reference sequence). This CDR3 region has 14 residues. CDR3 sequence: CASSVGLNIHEQYF. CDR3 DNA sequence: TGTGCCAGCAGTGTCGGACTCAACATCCACGAGCAGTACTTC.

The chain employs TRBV6-5 and TRBJ2-7, with 11 positions matching TRBD1. Germline-derived CDR1 and CDR2 are MNHEY and SVGAGI. This CDR3 has 16 residues. The trim removed 4 bases at V and 0 bases at J, leaving 5 bases unmatched. CDR3 bases: TGTGCCAGCAGTTCGAGGACAGGGGGCTTCTCCTACGAGCAGTACTTC. Residues: CASSSRTGGFSYEQYF.

The chain couples TRBV6-1 to TRBJ2-7; D not resolved. Germline-derived CDR1 and CDR2 are MNHNS and SASEGT. The V and J ends lost 3 bases and 0 bases respectively, with 12 bases between them. The CDR3 spans 15 residues. The CDR3 protein is CASSDPLDASYEQYF. The CDR3 nucleotides are TGTGCCAGCAGTGATCCATTGGACGCCTCCTACGAGCAGTACTTC.

The chain joins TRBV15 to TRBJ1-6, with TRBD1 matching 10 bases. Germline CDR1 is LNHNV and CDR2 is YYDKDF (reference sequence). With V trimmed by 3 bases and J by 0 bases, 11 bases remained unmatched. The CDR3 covers 20 residues. This CDR3 is CATSRGPGQGSGSYNSPLHF. The CDR3 nucleotides are TGTGCCACCAGCAGGGGTCCGGGACAGGGGTCAGGCTCCTATAATTCACCCCTCCACTTT.

J is TRBJ1-6 and V is TRBV7-9, with no clear D. Trimming left V 4 bases short and J 5 bases short, with 15 bases between. The germline CDR1 and CDR2 sequences are SEHNR and FQNEAQ (reference sequence). The CDR3 is 16 residues long. CDR3: CASSSPMAGDNSPLHF. The CDR3 nucleotides are TGTGCCAGCAGCTCGCCCATGGCAGGCGATAATTCACCCCTCCACTTT.

The rearrangement joins TRBV27 to TRBJ2-7; D remains ambiguous. This CDR3 has 11 residues. CDR1 is MNHEY, CDR2 SMNVEV, per germline (reference sequence). Trimming took 8 bases from V and 4 from J, leaving 9 bases between them. The DNA of the CDR3 is TGTGCCAGCCCTTTCGGTTACGAGCAGTACTTC. Residues: CASPFGYEQYF.

V gene TRBV28 combines with J gene TRBJ1-6; D is unresolved. The V and J ends lost 1 base and 7 bases respectively, with 8 bases between them. The CDR3 is 14 residues long. Germline values: CDR1 MDHEN, CDR2 SYDVKM. The CDR3 here is CASSLSGTNSPLHF. The CDR3 DNA reads as TGTGCCAGCAGTTTATCAGGTACAAATTCACCCCTCCACTTT.

This clone was recorded once. The genes are TRBV4-3 and TRBJ2-5; maybe TRBD1 (6 bases). Germline CDR1 and CDR2: LGHNA and YSLEER. The ends were cut back, 0 bases at V and 5 bases at J, with 13 bases in the middle. The CDR3 totals 15 residues. CDR3 amino acids: CASSQEQGYGETQYF. CDR3 nucleotide sequence: TGCGCCAGCAGCCAAGAACAGGGTTACGGGGAGACCCAGTACTTC.

The J gene is TRBJ1-1, the V gene TRBV28, with unresolved D. The V end lost 5 bases, the J end lost 6 bases, and 19 bases lay between the germline ends. The CDR3 runs 15 residues. The germline V gene encodes CDR1 MDHEN and CDR2 SYDVKM. In DNA form, the CDR3 reads TGTGCCAGCAGTGGACGGCATGAAGGGCGGGCTGAAGCTTTCTTT. Protein: CASSGRHEGRAEAFF. Using reference TRBV28 and TRBJ1-1 for the parts outside the CDR3, the full variable domain is DVKVTQSSRYLVKRTGEKVFLECVQDMDHENMFWYRQDPGLGLRLIYFSYDVKMKEKGDIPEGYSVSREKKERFSLILESASTNQTSMYLCASSGRHEGRAEAFFGQGTRLTVV.

The rearrangement uses TRBV28 and TRBJ1-5; no firm D call. The CDR3 is 15 residues long. V lost 6 bases to trimming and J lost 0 bases, with 12 bases between them. Looked up from germline, CDR1 is MDHEN and CDR2 is SYDVKM. CDR3 region: CASSFSDYSNQPQHF. The CDR3 DNA sequence: TGTGCCAGCAGCTTCAGTGATTATAGCAATCAGCCCCAGCATTTT.